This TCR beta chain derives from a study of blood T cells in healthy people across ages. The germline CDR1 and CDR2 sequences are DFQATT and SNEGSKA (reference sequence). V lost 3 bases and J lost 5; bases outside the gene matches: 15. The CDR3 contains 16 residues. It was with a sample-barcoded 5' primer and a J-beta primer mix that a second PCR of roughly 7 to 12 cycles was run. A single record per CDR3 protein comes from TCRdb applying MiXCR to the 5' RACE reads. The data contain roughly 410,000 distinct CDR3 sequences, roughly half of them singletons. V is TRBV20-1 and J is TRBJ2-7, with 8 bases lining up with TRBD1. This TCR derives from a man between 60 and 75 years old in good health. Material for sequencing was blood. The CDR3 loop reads CSASPGKTGERHEQYF. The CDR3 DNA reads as TGCAGTGCTAGTCCTGGGAAGACAGGGGAAAGGCACGAGCAGTACTTC.